This entry concerns a single T cell receptor (beta chain). The data stem from a study of cytomegalovirus exposure and HLA in healthy donors. A multiplex PCR was run with 60 Vbeta primers and 13 Jbeta primers. Repertoires were generated with immunoSEQ multiplex PCR, while TCRdb's copy carries only in-frame clones and drops some. This table has 90,000 to 100,000 clones, about 79% appearing once. Germline V lookup: CDR1 LNHDA, CDR2 SQIVND (reference sequence). The CDR3 runs 16 residues. Between the trimmed V and J ends, which lost 6 bases and 5 bases, there was a span of 19 bases. The chain is built from TRBV19 and TRBJ2-2; TRBD2 might be the D (7 bases). What was sequenced was PBMCs. The receptor comes from a man aged 45-65 years in good health and CMV-seronegative. DNA for the CDR3: TGTGCCAGTAGACCGCGGGGGACATCGCGGACCGGGGAGCTGTTTTTT. Protein sequence: CASRPRGTSRTGELFF.